The 8 T cell receptor beta chains below come from one sample, sequenced in a study of cytomegalovirus exposure and HLA in healthy donors. The study ran its PCR with 60 Vbeta and 13 Jbeta primers. The method was immunoSEQ multiplex PCR; TCRdb's version includes in-frame clones alone and lacks a portion of them. The table records under 150,000 clones, 70% to 85% of them present only once. Input material: PBMCs. The receptors shown here come from a boy aged 2 to 10 in good health and CMV-seronegative.

This clone was recorded only once. V usage is TRBV9 and J usage is TRBJ2-5; D possibly corresponds to TRBD2 (5 bases). V lost 0 bases and J 1 base, leaving 10 bases between the germline ends. Germline loops: CDR1 SGDLS, CDR2 YYNGEE. The CDR3 has 15 amino acids. CDR3 residues: CASSVAEGRQETQYF. As DNA, the CDR3 is TGTGCCAGCAGCGTAGCAGAGGGCCGCCAAGAGACCCAGTACTTC.

V gene TRBV7-9 combines with J gene TRBJ2-5; 9 nucleotides line up with TRBD1. With V trimmed by 2 bases and J by 2 bases, 3 bases remained unmatched. This CDR3 has 15 residues. Per the germline V gene, CDR1 is SEHNR and CDR2 is FQNEAQ (reference sequence). In DNA form, the CDR3 reads TGTGCCAGCAGCTTAAGACAGGGGGTTCAAGAGACCCAGTACTTC. It specifies CASSLRQGVQETQYF.

The chain joins TRBV19 to TRBJ2-6; the D gene is possibly TRBD1 (6 bases). With 4 bases removed from V and 0 bases from J, the gap between germline ends came to 16 bases. This CDR3 is 18 amino acids long. In germline, CDR1 is LNHDA, CDR2 SQIVND (reference sequence). The DNA of the CDR3 is TGTGCCAGTAGTACCCACAGGGTATCACGCTCTGGGGCCAACGTCCTGACTTTC. Translation: CASSTHRVSRSGANVLTF.

This chain uses TRBV11-2 with TRBJ2-3, with a possible D match to TRBD2 (7 bases). The germline V gene has CDR1 SGHAT and CDR2 FQNNGV. This CDR3 region has 20 residues. The V gene lost 0 bases and the J gene lost 4 bases, with 26 bases spanning the gap. CDR3 coding DNA: TGTGCCAGCAGCTTAGAAGCGTTGGGGGGGGACACCCAGGGCCCAGATACGCAGTATTTT. The encoded protein is CASSLEALGGDTQGPDTQYF.

The chain has TRBV6-5 and TRBJ1-4, with D perhaps TRBD1 (5 bases). V gave up 0 bases and J gave up 7 bases, with 12 bases separating them. Looked up from germline, CDR1 is MNHEY and CDR2 is SVGAGI. The length of the CDR3 is 15 residues. DNA of the CDR3: TGTGCCAGCAGTTACTCGGGGGGGGGTGGTGAAAAACTGTTTTTT. It encodes CASSYSGGGGEKLFF.

The J gene is TRBJ2-3, the V gene TRBV6-4, with 12 bases aligning to TRBD2. Trimming at V came to 4 bases and at J to 4 bases, leaving 0 bases not matched to a gene. This CDR3 has 14 residues. Germline values: CDR1 MRHNA, CDR2 SNTAGT. This CDR3 reads CASSGLAGADTQYF. CDR3 nucleotides: TGTGCCAGCAGTGGACTAGCGGGAGCAGATACGCAGTATTTT.

The J gene is TRBJ2-2, the V gene TRBV4-3, with TRBD2 matching 7 bases. This CDR3 comprises 17 residues. Looked up from germline, CDR1 is LGHNA and CDR2 is YSLEER. The ends lost 0 bases at V and 0 bases at J; junction bases unmatched: 4. CDR3 in amino acids: CASSQDSGGPNTGELFF. For the CDR3, the DNA is TGCGCCAGCAGCCAAGATTCGGGGGGACCGAACACCGGGGAGCTGTTTTTT.

This clone was picked up one time. The gene calls are TRBV27 and TRBJ2-7; 10 nucleotides match TRBD1. V dropped 6 bases and J dropped 5; count of bases not matched to a gene: 7. The germline V gene has CDR1 MNHEY and CDR2 SMNVEV (reference sequence). CDR3 length: 14 amino acids. The CDR3 sequence is CASSLGTGDHEQYF. The CDR3 coding sequence is TGTGCCAGCAGCCTAGGGACAGGGGACCACGAGCAGTACTTC.